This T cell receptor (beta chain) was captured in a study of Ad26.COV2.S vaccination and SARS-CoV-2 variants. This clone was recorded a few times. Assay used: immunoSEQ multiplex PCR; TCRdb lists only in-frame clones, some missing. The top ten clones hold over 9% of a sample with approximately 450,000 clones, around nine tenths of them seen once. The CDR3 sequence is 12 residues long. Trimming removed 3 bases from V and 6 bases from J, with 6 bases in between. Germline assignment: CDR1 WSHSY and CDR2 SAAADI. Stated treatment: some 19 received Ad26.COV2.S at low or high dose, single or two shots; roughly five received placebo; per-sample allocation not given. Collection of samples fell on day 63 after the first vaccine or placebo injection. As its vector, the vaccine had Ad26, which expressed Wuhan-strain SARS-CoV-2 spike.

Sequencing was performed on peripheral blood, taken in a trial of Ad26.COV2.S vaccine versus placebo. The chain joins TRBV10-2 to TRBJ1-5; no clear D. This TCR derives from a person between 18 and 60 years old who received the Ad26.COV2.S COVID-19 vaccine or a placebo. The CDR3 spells CASSDRVQPQHF. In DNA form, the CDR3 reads TGCGCCAGCAGTGATAGGGTTCAGCCCCAGCATTTT.